This T cell receptor beta chain was sequenced during a study of T cell changes during pregnancy in multiple sclerosis. Libraries were prepared by immunoSEQ multiplex PCR; TCRdb keeps only in-frame clonotypes and omits some of them. Of 58,000 or so clones listed, roughly nine tenths were seen once; the top ten hold around 0.4%. This clone has more than one count but fewer than ten. The CDR3 consists of 14 residues. Trimming left V 2 bases short and J 1 base short, with 10 bases between. Germline V gene data show CDR1 as SGHRS and CDR2 as YFSETQ. The specimen comprised CD4+ T cells from peripheral blood mononuclear cells, sampled in the third trimester of pregnancy. This TCR was sampled from a female donor with multiple sclerosis, enrolled in a pregnancy study. V and J are TRBV5-1 and TRBJ2-7; D might be TRBD2 (5 bases). As DNA, the CDR3 is TGCGCCAGCAGCTTTACCCGGGGTTCCTACGAGCAGTACTTC. This translates into CASSFTRGSYEQYF.